A single sample gave rise to the 24 T cell receptor beta chains below, sequenced in a study of response to subunit inactivated influenza vaccine. TCRdb ran MiXCR on the RT-PCR reads and lists one entry per CDR3 protein. The sample includes 300,000 to 350,000 distinct CDR3 sequences, approximately 21% seen only once; the top ten take 10% to 13%. Source: PBMCs from blood, taken 21 months after vaccination. The receptors stem from a man aged 45 to 70 who received an inactivated influenza vaccine.

CDR3 bases: TGTGCCAGCCGCTCCTACCCCAGGACTAACTATGGCTACACCTTC. Translating gives CASRSYPRTNYGYTF. The rearrangement uses TRBV7-9 and TRBJ1-2; no reliable D call. Germline V gene sequence: CDR1 SEHNR, CDR2 FQNEAQ (reference sequence). The CDR3 totals 15 residues. Between the trimmed V and J ends, which lost 8 bases and 0 bases, there was a span of 16 bases. Full variable domain (outside the CDR3, taken from reference TRBV7-9 and TRBJ1-2): DTGVSQNPRHKITKRGQNVTFRCDPISEHNRLYWYRQTLGQGPEFLTYFQNEAQLEKSRLLSDRFSAERPKGSFSTLEIQRTEQGDSAMYLCASRSYPRTNYGYTFGSGTRLTVV.

As concerns this clonotype: An end of the junction differs from the germline gene, which may be a read error. This chain uses TRBV4-1 with TRBJ2-2, with TRBD2 matching over 7 bases. This CDR3 spans 17 amino acids. The germline CDR1 and CDR2 sequences are MGHRA and YSYEKL. This CDR3 is CANSGEQGKGYTGELFF. The CDR3 coding sequence is TGCGCCAACAGCGGGGAGCAGGGAAAGGGATACACCGGGGAGCTGTTTTTT.

The chain uses TRBV12-3 or TRBV12-4 and TRBJ1-1; unclear D gene. V was pared by 3 bases and J by 5 bases, with 13 bases between. This CDR3 comprises 14 residues. CDR3 sequence (DNA): TGTGCCAGCAGTTTGACCGCCGGGGTAACTGAAGCTTTCTTT. The encoded protein is CASSLTAGVTEAFF.

This clonotype showed up many times. The V gene is TRBV2, the J gene TRBJ1-1; tentative D call: TRBD1 (6 bases). The germline V gene has CDR1 SNHLY and CDR2 FYNNEI. Trimming pared 0 bases from V and 4 bases from J, leaving 12 bases between. The CDR3 sequence is 15 residues long. The CDR3 sequence is CASSEAQTGATEAFF. DNA of the CDR3: TGTGCCAGCAGTGAAGCGCAGACGGGGGCCACTGAAGCTTTCTTT.

The chain is built from TRBV12-3 or TRBV12-4 and TRBJ2-4; 7 nucleotides agree with TRBD1. Trimming at V came to 6 bases and at J to 7 bases, leaving 12 bases not matched to a gene. The CDR3 is made up of 15 amino acids. The CDR3 loop is CASRPRGQDGNIQYF. Written as DNA, the CDR3 is TGTGCCAGCAGACCCCGCGGACAGGATGGGAACATTCAGTACTTC.

The chain couples TRBV9 to TRBJ2-1, with 12 positions matching TRBD1. The CDR3 covers 17 residues. CDR1 is SGDLS and CDR2 is YYNGEE in the germline V gene. After removal of 1 base from V and 3 bases from J, the junction contained 5 bases not matched to a gene. CDR3 amino acids: CASSVWGTGGIYNEQFF. CDR3 in DNA: TGTGCCAGCAGCGTATGGGGGACAGGGGGCATCTACAATGAGCAGTTCTTC.

This clonotype has a handful of counts. V usage is TRBV7-2 and J usage is TRBJ2-3; 9 bases match TRBD2. The CDR3 has 15 residues. V gave up 5 bases and J gave up 6 bases; unmatched junction bases: 9. Germline V gene sequence: CDR1 SGHTA, CDR2 FQGNSA. CDR3 protein: CASSLRTSAADTQYF. The CDR3 DNA follows: TGTGCCAGCAGCCTGAGGACTAGCGCCGCCGATACGCAGTATTTT.

The table lists this clonotype with a few counts. V gene TRBV6-2 or TRBV6-3 combines with J gene TRBJ1-6; possibly TRBD1 for D (6 bases). This CDR3 contains 16 residues. The germline V gene encodes CDR1 MNHEY and CDR2 SVGEGT. The V and J ends lost 2 bases and 9 bases respectively, with 17 bases between them. CDR3: CASSYLHREFASPLHF. The CDR3 DNA is TGTGCCAGCAGTTACCTCCACAGGGAATTTGCTTCACCCCTCCACTTT.

This clonotype showed up just a few times. The V call is TRBV5-1, the J call TRBJ1-4, with TRBD1 matching 7 bases. The V gene's germline CDR1 is SGHRS and CDR2 YFSETQ. With 3 bases clipped from V and 6 bases from J, the junction kept 2 bases outside the gene matches. The CDR3 loop spans 13 amino acids. The CDR3 reads CASSWTGDEKLFF. CDR3 sequence (DNA): TGCGCCAGCAGCTGGACAGGAGATGAAAAACTGTTTTTT.

V usage is TRBV27 and J usage is TRBJ1-1; 7 bases are shared with TRBD1. Trimming cost V 5 bases and J 5 bases; bases outside gene matches: 5. The CDR3 runs to 13 residues. Germline loops: CDR1 MNHEY, CDR2 SMNVEV (reference sequence). DNA for the CDR3: TGTGCCAGCAGTGCGCAGGGGGTTACTGAAGCTTTCTTT. Translated, it gives CASSAQGVTEAFF.

This chain uses TRBV27 with TRBJ2-2; 7 bases are shared with TRBD2. Germline assignment: CDR1 MNHEY and CDR2 SMNVEV (reference sequence). This CDR3 region has 15 residues. With V trimmed by 3 bases and J by 1 base, 2 bases remained unmatched. As DNA, the CDR3 is TGTGCCAGCAGTTTTTCGGGGGGGAACACCGGGGAGCTGTTTTTT. Translating gives CASSFSGGNTGELFF.

This clonotype was seen more than once but under ten times. The V gene is TRBV10-3, the J gene TRBJ2-7, with TRBD2 identical over 9 bases. Trimming removed 3 bases from V and 5 bases from J; junction bases left unmatched: 5. CDR1 and CDR2 from the germline V gene are ENHRY and SYGVKD. This CDR3 is built from 14 residues. DNA of the CDR3: TGTGCCATCAGTGAAGATAGCGGGAGTGACGAGCAGTACTTC. This translates into CAISEDSGSDEQYF.

This chain links TRBV28 with TRBJ2-5; D remains ambiguous. The CDR3 has 15 residues. The germline V gene encodes CDR1 MDHEN and CDR2 SYDVKM. V was shortened by 5 bases and J by 3 bases, with 16 bases between the two germline ends. The CDR3 nucleotides are TGTGCCAGCAGTACCGGGCCCCCTTATGAAGAGACCCAGTACTTC. Its protein is CASSTGPPYEETQYF.

This chain joins TRBV20-1 and TRBJ2-3, with unresolved D. Deletions cut 6 bases from V and 0 bases from J, with 7 bases between. This CDR3 has 12 residues. Germline CDR1 DFQATT, CDR2 SNEGSKA (reference sequence). The CDR3 spells CSAIGSTDTQYF. The CDR3 nucleotides are TGCAGTGCAATAGGCAGCACAGATACGCAGTATTTT.

The chain has TRBV6-1 and TRBJ1-6; no firm D call. The CDR3 has 13 residues. From germline, CDR1 is MNHNS and CDR2 SASEGT. Trimming took off 3 bases at V and 14 bases at J, with 14 bases between the two ends. The CDR3 DNA sequence: TGTGCCAGCAGTGACAGCATCCGCTTGGCCCTCCACTTT. Translation: CASSDSIRLALHF.

This clonotype was picked up a small number of times. J is TRBJ1-2 and V is TRBV6-1; 8 nucleotides align to TRBD1. Losses at the gene ends were 6 bases for V and 4 bases for J; bases not matched to a gene: 7. The CDR3 contains 14 residues. Per germline, CDR1 MNHNS and CDR2 SASEGT. DNA of the CDR3: TGTGCCAGCAGCCGCCGGGACAGGATCTATGGCTACACCTTC. Translated: CASSRRDRIYGYTF.

This clonotype appeared a few times. The chain links TRBV7-6 to TRBJ2-1; D call uncertain. V dropped 2 bases and J dropped 0 bases, with 8 bases sitting between them. The CDR3 spans 15 residues. Germline V gene lookup returns CDR1 SGHVS and CDR2 FNYEAQ. In DNA form, the CDR3 reads TGTGCCAGCAGCTTACGGCAGGCCTCCTACAATGAGCAGTTCTTC. The encoded protein is CASSLRQASYNEQFF.

In this sample, this clonotype turned up a few times. The chain has TRBV20-1 and TRBJ1-2, with 9 bases matching TRBD1. V gave up 4 bases and J gave up 8 bases; unmatched junction bases: 8. Germline lookup yields CDR1 DFQATT and CDR2 SNEGSKA (reference sequence). There are 13 residues in the CDR3. CDR3 bases: TGCAGTGCTATTAAACAGGGGGCAAGCGGCTACACCTTC. It translates to CSAIKQGASGYTF.

This clonotype has just a few counts. This chain joins TRBV10-3 and TRBJ1-1; D is perhaps TRBD1 (6 bases). From germline, CDR1 is ENHRY and CDR2 SYGVKD. Trimming shortened V by 5 bases and J by 0 bases, and 7 bases separated the two germline ends. The CDR3 length is 13 residues. In DNA, the CDR3 is TGTGCCATCAGTCAGGGGATGAACACTGAAGCTTTCTTT. It translates to CAISQGMNTEAFF.

The genes are TRBV11-2 and TRBJ1-6; D call uncertain. Germline V gives CDR1 SGHAT, CDR2 FQNNGV. The V end was cut by 2 bases, the J end by 0 bases, with 20 bases between. This CDR3 comprises 20 residues. CDR3 sequence: CASSLPRASRAPSYNSPLHF. Written as DNA, the CDR3 is TGTGCCAGCAGCTTACCGAGGGCCTCTCGCGCCCCCTCCTATAATTCACCCCTCCACTTT.

With respect to this clonotype: The junction does not match germline at one end; this may be a read error. The chain has TRBV7-7 and TRBJ1-5, with D unresolved. The CDR3 covers 12 residues. The germline V gene has CDR1 SSHAT and CDR2 FNYEAQ (reference sequence). In nucleotides, the CDR3 is TGTGCTAGCACCCTTGGCAATCAGCCCCAGCATTTT. This sequence encodes CASTLGNQPQHF.

This clonotype has ten or more counts. This sequence joins TRBV2 and TRBJ1-5; 7 bases line up with TRBD1. Per the germline V gene, CDR1 is SNHLY and CDR2 is FYNNEI. The CDR3 sequence is 18 residues long. V lost 6 bases to trimming and J lost 6 bases; unmatched junction nucleotides: 20. CDR3: CASSLGTAGGVLAQPQHF. CDR3 coding DNA: TGTGCCAGCAGCCTCGGGACAGCCGGAGGGGTCTTGGCTCAGCCCCAGCATTTT.

V and J are TRBV5-1 and TRBJ2-3; TRBD2 agrees at 10 bases. V was clipped by 1 base and J by 5 bases; unmatched bases: 1. There are 14 residues in the CDR3. Germline CDR1 is SGHRS and CDR2 is YFSETQ. CDR3 protein: CASSLLAGEDTQYF. CDR3 DNA: TGCGCCAGCAGCTTGCTAGCGGGAGAAGATACGCAGTATTTT.

This clonotype was seen ten or more times. The genes are TRBV7-9 and TRBJ1-1; no clear D gene. V lost 3 bases and J 2 bases, leaving 7 bases between the germline ends. The CDR3 length is 13 residues. The germline CDR1 and CDR2 sequences are SEHNR and FQNEAQ (reference sequence). The CDR3 protein is CASSLVGNTEAFF. CDR3 DNA: TGTGCCAGCAGCTTGGTAGGAAACACTGAAGCTTTCTTT. The variable domain in full, with the rest retrieved from reference TRBV7-9 and TRBJ1-1, is DTGVSQNPRHKITKRGQNVTFRCDPISEHNRLYWYRQTLGQGPEFLTYFQNEAQLEKSRLLSDRFSAERPKGSFSTLEIQRTEQGDSAMYLCASSLVGNTEAFFGQGTRLTVV.